The clone carrying this T cell receptor (beta chain) was observed a handful of times. These data are taken from a study of blood T cell repertoires in COVID-19. Data came from immunoSEQ multiplex PCR; TCRdb stores just in-frame clones and leaves some out. The data show fewer than 400,000 clones, about nine tenths seen once. Germline values: CDR1 SNHLY, CDR2 FYNNEI. This CDR3 is 15 amino acids long. V was shortened by 3 bases and J by 0 bases, with 9 bases between the two germline ends. V and J are TRBV2 and TRBJ1-5; no clear D. This receptor was identified in a man aged 30 to 39 who had recovered from COVID-19. Sequencing was performed on PBMCs or T cells enriched from blood (not recorded which). The CDR3 protein is CASSEGGISNQPQHF. DNA of the CDR3: TGTGCCAGCAGTGAGGGAGGGATTAGCAATCAGCCCCAGCATTTT.